The T cell receptor beta chain under discussion was sequenced for a study of neurological immune-mediated disorders. Time point noted: longitudinal time-point 3. From germline, CDR1 is SGHRS and CDR2 YFSETQ. V was trimmed by 7 bases and J by 4 bases, leaving 17 bases between them. There are 15 residues in the CDR3. This clonotype was recorded at least ten times. The cDNA came from 5'RACE with 10-nucleotide random UMIs. Using its own MiXCR run on the 5' RACE reads, TCRdb lists one record per CDR3 protein. The sample has about 53,000 distinct CDR3 sequences, roughly 8.8% seen once. The chain has TRBV5-1 and TRBJ2-2; D might be TRBD1 (5 bases). The sequence came from a woman between 40 and 55 years old in good health. The source material was PBMCs. The chain's CDR3 is CASGSVLDSTGELFF. The DNA of the CDR3 is TGCGCCAGCGGCTCCGTCCTCGACAGCACCGGGGAGCTGTTTTTT.